The 29 T cell receptor beta chains below were found in one sample sequenced in a study of beta chain features in type 1 diabetes. General observations from the study: Moderately but significantly shorter TCRB CDR3s were found in Type 1 diabetes patients in all four CD4+ subsets.

Which antigens these TCRs recognize remains unknown. Every isolated RNA sample was fully reverse transcribed, so sequencing captured expressed TCRB transcripts. The data were produced by immunoSEQ multiplex PCR, yet TCRdb's version contains in-frame clones alone and is incomplete. The sample contains around 710,000 clones, around 11% of which appear only once. The sequenced sample was naive CD4+ T cells from blood. The receptors were sampled from a young man with type 1 diabetes.

The chain uses TRBV25-1 and TRBJ2-2; D may be TRBD1 (6 bases). Trimming removed 4 bases from V and 1 base from J, with 13 bases in between. CDR3 length: 16 amino acids. Germline CDR1 and CDR2: MGHDK and SYGVNS. The DNA for the CDR3 is TGTGCCAGCAGTGTCTCGGCCAGGGGGAACACCGGGGAGCTGTTTTTT. Its translation: CASSVSARGNTGELFF.

There are a few counts of this clone. The chain is built from TRBV9 and TRBJ1-2; D is ambiguous. Trimming cost V 6 bases and J 7 bases, with 13 bases left between them. CDR1 SGDLS and CDR2 YYNGEE come from the germline V gene. The CDR3 has 12 residues. The CDR3 nucleotides read TGTGCCAGCAACCGTTTTACGGGTGGCTACACCTTC. This gives the protein CASNRFTGGYTF.

This clone was seen a handful of times. In DNA form, the CDR3 reads TGTGCCAGTAGTCCGTCGGGAGAGTTCCCCTACAATGAGCAGTTCTTC. Protein product: CASSPSGEFPYNEQFF. The V call is TRBV19, the J call TRBJ2-1, with a possible D match to TRBD2 (6 bases). Per the germline V gene, CDR1 is LNHDA and CDR2 is SQIVND (reference sequence). The CDR3 is 16 residues long. Trimming shortened V by 5 bases and J by 2 bases, and 16 bases separated the two germline ends.

The chain combines TRBV7-6 with TRBJ1-1, with D unresolved. This CDR3 is 12 amino acids long. Germline values: CDR1 SGHVS, CDR2 FNYEAQ. V was shortened by 1 base and J by 6 bases, with 6 bases between the two germline ends. This CDR3 is CASSLGGSEAFF. CDR3 sequence (DNA): TGTGCCAGCAGCTTAGGAGGATCTGAAGCTTTCTTT. The complete variable domain, with remaining parts taken from reference TRBV7-6 and TRBJ1-1, reads GAGVSQSPRYKVTKRGQDVALRCDPISGHVSLYWYRQALGQGPEFLTYFNYEAQQDKSGLPNDRFSAERPEGSISTLTIQRTEQRDSAMYRCASSLGGSEAFFGQGTRLTVV.

There are a few counts of this clone. V and J are TRBV7-9 and TRBJ2-2; D uncertain. Germline CDR1 and CDR2: SEHNR and FQNEAQ (reference sequence). Trimming took 4 bases from V and 6 from J, leaving 3 bases between them. The CDR3 extends over 11 amino acids. The CDR3 bases are TGTGCCAGCAGCTGGGCCGGGGAGCTGTTTTTT. Translating gives CASSWAGELFF.

This clone came up a few times. The rearrangement uses TRBV15 and TRBJ1-1; D gene ambiguous. The CDR3 extends over 14 amino acids. Germline V gene lookup returns CDR1 LNHNV and CDR2 YYDKDF (reference sequence). V lost 5 bases and J 1 base, leaving 11 bases between the germline ends. CDR3 in amino acids: CATSERAGNTEAFF. The CDR3 region has the DNA TGTGCCACCAGCGAAAGAGCGGGGAACACTGAAGCTTTCTTT.

This clone was picked up a small number of times. The chain recombines TRBV10-3 with TRBJ2-7; D is possibly TRBD1 (5 bases). This CDR3 comprises 11 residues. With 3 bases removed from V and 7 bases from J, the gap between germline ends came to 7 bases. CDR1 and CDR2 from the germline V gene are ENHRY and SYGVKD. In DNA, the CDR3 is TGTGCCATCAGTGACAGGGAAGAGCAGTACTTC. It is translated as CAISDREEQYF.

This clone was observed a few times. DNA for the CDR3: TGTGCCAGCTCAACCTCGGGGGTTGCAGATACGCAGTATTTT. Its protein product is CASSTSGVADTQYF. The V gene is TRBV18, the J gene TRBJ2-3, with D possibly matching TRBD2 (6 bases). In germline, CDR1 is KGHSH, CDR2 LQKENI. The CDR3 is made up of 14 amino acids. The germline V and J ends were trimmed by 5 bases and 4 bases, with 13 bases remaining between them.

This clone was counted a few times. The V and J genes are TRBV6-1 and TRBJ1-2; 9 bases agree with TRBD1. CDR1 is MNHNS, CDR2 SASEGT, per germline. V lost 0 bases to trimming and J lost 4 bases; unmatched junction nucleotides: 9. This CDR3 has 17 amino acids. CDR3 bases: TGTGCCAGCAGTGAAGCGGGGACAGGGACAGTGTTCTATGGCTACACCTTC. Amino acid sequence: CASSEAGTGTVFYGYTF.

This clone was detected only a few times. An end of the junction does not agree with germline; a read error may underlie this. The genes are TRBV7-7 and TRBJ2-2; the D call may be TRBD1 or TRBD2 (5 bases each). Germline CDR1 is SSHAT and CDR2 is FNYEAQ (reference sequence). This CDR3 contains 15 residues. The DNA for the CDR3 is TGTGCTAGCAGCTTCGGGACCCCGAACACCGGGGAGCTGTTTTTT. The encoded protein is CASSFGTPNTGELFF. The variable domain in full, completed from reference TRBV7-7 and TRBJ2-2, reads GAGVSQSPRYKVTKRGQDVTLRCDPISSHATLYWYQQALGQGPEFLTYFNYEAQPDKSGLPSDRFSAERPEGSISTLTIQRTEQRDSAMYRCASSFGTPNTGELFFGEGSRLTVL.

This clone turned up a few times. V gene TRBV9 combines with J gene TRBJ2-5, with TRBD2 as a possible D gene (5 bases). CDR3 size: 15 residues. Germline assignment: CDR1 SGDLS and CDR2 YYNGEE. Trimming took 4 bases from V and 1 from J, leaving 14 bases between them. DNA of the CDR3: TGTGCCAGCAGCCCAGGACTCTCCTTCCAAGAGACCCAGTACTTC. Translation: CASSPGLSFQETQYF.

Written as DNA, the CDR3 is TGTGCCAGCAGTGTTCAGGGAGGGGGTTACAATGAGCAGTTCTTC. It specifies CASSVQGGGYNEQFF. V is TRBV2 and J is TRBJ2-1; possibly TRBD2 for D (7 bases). Trimming stripped 4 bases from V and 4 bases from J, with 14 bases between. Germline CDR1 is SNHLY and CDR2 is FYNNEI. The CDR3 covers 15 residues.

V is TRBV10-3 and J is TRBJ2-1, with D perhaps TRBD2 (5 bases). V lost 11 bases, J lost 4 bases, and 12 bases lay in between. Germline CDR1 reads ENHRY; CDR2 reads SYGVKD. The CDR3 consists of 12 residues. CDR3 loop: CAAPGLYNEQFF. The CDR3 region has the DNA TGTGCCGCCCCTGGACTTTACAATGAGCAGTTCTTC.

A remark on this clone: Other DNA variants within this sample encode the same CDR3. This rearrangement joins TRBV7-2 to TRBJ2-1; the D is unclear. Trimming shortened V by 2 bases and J by 10 bases, and 6 bases separated the two germline ends. CDR1 is SGHTA and CDR2 is FQGNSA in the germline V gene. CDR3 size: 11 residues. The CDR3 here is CASSLFGEQFF. The CDR3 bases are TGTGCCAGCAGCTTATTCGGAGAGCAGTTCTTC.

The sample holds a few counts of this clone. V gene TRBV5-1 combines with J gene TRBJ2-2; no clear D. The CDR3 sequence is 12 residues long. The germline CDR1 and CDR2 sequences are SGHRS and YFSETQ. V gave up 5 bases and J gave up 6 bases, with 8 bases separating them. The CDR3 DNA reads as TGCGCCAGCAGGGTTCTAGCCGGGGAGCTGTTTTTT. Translation gives CASRVLAGELFF.

CDR3 in DNA: TGTGCCAGCAGCTTAGTAAACAGGGCGGATAGACAACTGTTTTTT. Protein product: CASSLVNRADRQLFF. The chain uses TRBV7-2 and TRBJ1-4; TRBD1 is a possible D gene (6 bases). In germline, CDR1 is SGHTA, CDR2 FQGNSA. V lost 1 base to trimming and J lost 12 bases, with 18 bases between them. This CDR3 comprises 15 residues. Together with reference TRBV7-2 and TRBJ1-4, the CDR3 gives the full variable domain: GAGVSQSPSNKVTEKGKDVELRCDPISGHTALYWYRQSLGQGLEFLIYFQGNSAPDKSGLPSDRFSAERTGGSVSTLTIQRTQQEDSAVYLCASSLVNRADRQLFFGSGTQLSVL.

V gene TRBV10-3 combines with J gene TRBJ2-7; 13 nucleotides agree with TRBD2. The CDR3 is 18 residues long. CDR1 and CDR2 (germline): ENHRY, SYGVKD. V shed 6 bases, J shed 6 bases, and the junction held 17 bases outside the gene matches. CDR3 protein: CAISGTGWTSGGVSEQYF. The CDR3, as DNA: TGTGCCATCAGCGGGACAGGGTGGACTAGCGGGGGAGTCTCCGAGCAGTACTTC.

V gene TRBV2 combines with J gene TRBJ1-5; D gene unclear. The CDR3 is 11 amino acids. Germline lookup yields CDR1 SNHLY and CDR2 FYNNEI. Trimming pared 5 bases from V and 8 bases from J, leaving 7 bases between. The CDR3 DNA sequence: TGTGCCAGCAGTTATGACGAGCCCCAGCATTTT. It encodes CASSYDEPQHF.

The genes are TRBV13 and TRBJ1-2; perhaps TRBD1 as D (6 bases). This CDR3 region has 18 residues. V lost 0 bases, J lost 5 bases, and 22 bases lay in between. Germline loops: CDR1 PRHDT, CDR2 FYEKMQ (reference sequence). The CDR3 nucleotides are TGTGCCAGCAGCTTAGGCGGACAGCCAGGTTCGGGGGGATATGGCTACACCTTC. As protein: CASSLGGQPGSGGYGYTF.

This clone was seen more than once but under ten times. The chain joins TRBV19 to TRBJ2-3; the D gene could be TRBD1 or TRBD2 (5 bases each). Germline V gene data show CDR1 as LNHDA and CDR2 as SQIVND (reference sequence). The CDR3 length is 15 residues. V was trimmed by 5 bases and J by 3 bases, leaving 15 bases between them. CDR3 loop: CASSANRGGTDTQYF. In nucleotides, the CDR3 is TGTGCCAGTAGTGCAAATCGGGGCGGTACAGATACGCAGTATTTT.

This clone showed up just a few times. J is TRBJ1-1 and V is TRBV11-1; TRBD1 agrees at 11 bases. CDR3 length equals 16 residues. The junction had 6 bases not matched to a gene; V was cut back by 2 bases and J by 4 bases. The germline CDR1 and CDR2 sequences are SGHAT and FQDESV (reference sequence). As DNA, the CDR3 is TGTGCCAGCAGCTTAATGGGACAGGGGGTTGGCACTGAAGCTTTCTTT. Translation: CASSLMGQGVGTEAFF.

This clone was counted between two and nine times. V usage is TRBV4-2 and J usage is TRBJ1-5; D perhaps matches TRBD1 (5 bases). This CDR3 comprises 16 residues. Trimming removed 1 base from V and 2 bases from J, with 12 bases in between. Germline CDR1 LGHNA, CDR2 YNFKEQ. The CDR3 sequence is CASSQARGSGNQPQHF. CDR3 sequence (DNA): TGTGCCAGCAGCCAAGCGCGGGGGTCGGGCAATCAGCCCCAGCATTTT.

This clone was picked up a small number of times. V and J are TRBV5-4 and TRBJ1-4; TRBD1 agrees at 9 bases. The CDR3 runs to 15 residues. V lost 4 bases to trimming and J lost 5 bases; unmatched junction nucleotides: 6. Germline CDR1 is SGHNT and CDR2 is YYREEE (reference sequence). The CDR3 DNA follows: TGTGCCAGCAGCGACAGACAGGGGGGAAATGAAAAACTGTTTTTT. Amino acids: CASSDRQGGNEKLFF.

This sequence joins TRBV10-3 and TRBJ1-2; no clear D. There are 14 residues in the CDR3. The V end lost 2 bases, the J end lost 7 bases, and 14 bases lay between the germline ends. CDR1 and CDR2 (germline): ENHRY, SYGVKD. CDR3 sequence: CAISERGFSSGYTF. The CDR3, as DNA: TGTGCCATCAGTGAGCGAGGGTTCTCCAGTGGCTACACCTTC.

The chain is built from TRBV10-3 and TRBJ1-2, with unresolved D. The germline V and J ends were trimmed by 2 bases and 6 bases, with 4 bases remaining between them. Per the germline V gene, CDR1 is ENHRY and CDR2 is SYGVKD. The CDR3 loop spans 11 amino acids. As DNA, the CDR3 is TGTGCCATCAGTGAGGAGAATGGCTACACCTTC. Its translation is CAISEENGYTF.

V usage is TRBV27 and J usage is TRBJ2-7; D may match TRBD1 or TRBD2 (5 bases each). CDR3 length: 15 amino acids. CDR1 is MNHEY and CDR2 is SMNVEV in the germline V gene (reference sequence). Trimming cost V 3 bases and J 2 bases, with 14 bases left between them. The CDR3: CASSFRDPRTYEQYF. The CDR3 DNA reads TGTGCCAGCAGTTTCCGGGACCCTAGAACCTACGAGCAGTACTTC.

J is TRBJ1-2 and V is TRBV6-5; D gene unclear. This CDR3 comprises 14 residues. Trimming shortened V by 7 bases and J by 7 bases, and 19 bases separated the two germline ends. The germline V gene has CDR1 MNHEY and CDR2 SVGAGI. CDR3 in amino acids: CASMKAGPNGGYTF. The DNA of the CDR3 is TGTGCCAGCATGAAGGCAGGCCCGAATGGTGGCTACACCTTC.

This clone has a handful of counts. The V and J genes are TRBV5-1 and TRBJ1-5; possible D gene TRBD1, 5 bases. V lost 4 bases to trimming and J lost 6 bases, with 17 bases between them. Per the germline V gene, CDR1 is SGHRS and CDR2 is YFSETQ. The length of the CDR3 is 15 residues. The CDR3: CASSPYPGDGQPQHF. The CDR3 DNA sequence: TGCGCCAGCAGCCCCTACCCGGGGGACGGTCAGCCCCAGCATTTT.

The chain combines TRBV7-2 with TRBJ1-2; TRBD1 matches 7 bases. CDR1 and CDR2 (germline): SGHTA, FQGNSA. Losses at the gene ends were 3 bases for V and 7 bases for J; bases not matched to a gene: 5. The CDR3 consists of 13 residues. Written as DNA, the CDR3 is TGTGCCAGCAGCTTCGACAGGGCGGCTGGCTACACCTTC. It is translated as CASSFDRAAGYTF.